Listed below are T cell receptor beta chains from one sample, sequenced in a study of cytomegalovirus exposure and HLA in healthy donors. Sequencing was performed with immunoSEQ multiplex PCR; in TCRdb, only in-frame clones are kept and a portion is missing. The sample yields 77,000 or so clones, 70% to 85% seen once. The material sequenced was PBMCs. These receptors were collected from a woman aged 40 to 50 in good health and CMV-seronegative. The CDR3 runs from the conserved cysteine through the conserved F or W. The D gene is left open where the match is weak.

d_gene	v_gene	CDR3aa
-	TRBV5-1	CASSLSGADNSPLHF
-	TRBV4-3	CASSQDLRDLIYNEQFF
TRBD1	TRBV5-4	CASSLGGTGTEQYF
-	TRBV2	CASSLAEYQETQYF
TRBD1	TRBV7-7	CASSLEGGIGELFF
-	TRBV7-3	CASSWNRGYEQYF
TRBD2	TRBV29-1	CSVALAGDTQYF
-	TRBV2	CASSELPSFGKNIQYF
TRBD2	TRBV27	CASSLWGGDEQFF
TRBD2	TRBV5-6	CASSLFGGGRAPDTQYF
-	TRBV6-1	CASSEARRGTNYGYTF
-	TRBV7-6	CASSLGTNYGYTF
-	TRBV7-9	CASSFPPTRVGTGELFF
TRBD1	TRBV7-3	CASSQGQGVNEQFF
-	TRBV28	CASSARTGGTDTQYF
-	TRBV6-5	CASTTSGKHTEAFF
-	TRBV28	CASTSPYLASFYEQYF
-	TRBV9	CASSPQGREQFF
-	TRBV5-6	CASSFSRNQPQHF
TRBD1	TRBV28	CASSLSIQGAVEQYF